This T cell receptor beta chain was identified during a study of cytomegalovirus exposure and HLA in healthy donors. Findings and caveats of the study: TCR beta chains numbering more than 150 were designated cytomegalovirus-associated. Through in vitro validation, three CMV-associated chains were shown to be specific for CMV antigens. According to a subsequent analysis, TCR clusters identified in the first cohort showed a tendency to co-occur across the approximately 130 validation repertoires.

To note about this clone: What it recognizes is unknown.

Separate from the roughly 670-subject first cohort, the 120-subject validation cohort was the one that the donors belonged to. This CDR3 spans 15 amino acids. The germline V gene encodes CDR1 SNHLY and CDR2 FYNNEI. J gave up 6 bases and V 1 base, and 4 bases lay outside the gene matches. Generated by immunoSEQ multiplex PCR, the TCRdb table keeps only in-frame clones and is missing some. The sample holds roughly 90,000 clones, around 85% seen once. Source material: PBMCs. This receptor was obtained from a man younger than 35 in good health and CMV-seropositive. The genes are TRBV2 and TRBJ2-3, with 10 bases lining up with TRBD1. The chain's CDR3 is CASSEGQGARDTQYF. CDR3 DNA: TGTGCCAGCAGTGAAGGACAGGGGGCAAGGGATACGCAGTATTTT.